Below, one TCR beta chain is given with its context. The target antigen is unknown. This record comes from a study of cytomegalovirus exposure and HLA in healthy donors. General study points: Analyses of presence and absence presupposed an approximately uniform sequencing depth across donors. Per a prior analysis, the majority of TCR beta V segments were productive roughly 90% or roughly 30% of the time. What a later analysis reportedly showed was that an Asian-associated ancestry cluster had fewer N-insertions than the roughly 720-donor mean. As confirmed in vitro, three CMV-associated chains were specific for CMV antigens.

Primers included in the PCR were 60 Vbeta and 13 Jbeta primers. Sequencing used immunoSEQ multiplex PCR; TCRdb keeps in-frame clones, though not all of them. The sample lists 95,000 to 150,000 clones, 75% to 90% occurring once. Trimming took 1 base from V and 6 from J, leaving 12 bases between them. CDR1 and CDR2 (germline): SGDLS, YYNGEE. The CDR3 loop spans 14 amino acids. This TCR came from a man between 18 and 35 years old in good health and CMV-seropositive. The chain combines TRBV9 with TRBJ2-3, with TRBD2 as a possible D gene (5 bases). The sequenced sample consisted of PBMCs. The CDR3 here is CASSVIGEKDTQYF. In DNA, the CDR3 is TGTGCCAGCAGCGTAATCGGGGAGAAGGATACGCAGTATTTT.